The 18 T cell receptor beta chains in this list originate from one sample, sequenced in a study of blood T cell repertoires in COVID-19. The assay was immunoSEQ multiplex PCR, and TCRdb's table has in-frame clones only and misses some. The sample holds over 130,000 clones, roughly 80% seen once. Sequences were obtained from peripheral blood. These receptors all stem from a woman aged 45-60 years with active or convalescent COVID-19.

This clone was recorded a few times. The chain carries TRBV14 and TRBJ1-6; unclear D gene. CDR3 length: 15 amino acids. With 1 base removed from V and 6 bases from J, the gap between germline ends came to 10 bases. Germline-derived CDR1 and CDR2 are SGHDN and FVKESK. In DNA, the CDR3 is TGTGCCAGCAGCCAAGTTATCAGCGGTAATTCACCCCTCCACTTT. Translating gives CASSQVISGNSPLHF.

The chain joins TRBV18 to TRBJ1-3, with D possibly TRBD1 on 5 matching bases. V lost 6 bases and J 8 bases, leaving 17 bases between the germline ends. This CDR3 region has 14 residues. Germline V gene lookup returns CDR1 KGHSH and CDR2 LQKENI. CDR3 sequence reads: CASSAAGFEHTIYF. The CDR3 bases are TGTGCCAGCTCGGCCGCAGGGTTCGAACACACCATATATTTT.

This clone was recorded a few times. CDR3 DNA sequence: TGTGCCAGTACTGGAGCAGGGGTAAGTCAGCCCCAGCATTTT. Its protein is CASTGAGVSQPQHF. The J gene is TRBJ1-5, the V gene TRBV19, with D possibly TRBD1 on 6 matching bases. The CDR3 contains 14 residues. Germline CDR1 is LNHDA and CDR2 is SQIVND (reference sequence). The V gene lost 7 bases and the J gene lost 6 bases, with 16 bases spanning the gap.

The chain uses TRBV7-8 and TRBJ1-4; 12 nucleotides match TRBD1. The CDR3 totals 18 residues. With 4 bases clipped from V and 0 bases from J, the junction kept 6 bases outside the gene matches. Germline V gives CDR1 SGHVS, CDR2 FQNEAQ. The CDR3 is CASSSGQGARATNEKLFF. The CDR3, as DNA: TGTGCCAGCAGCTCGGGACAGGGGGCCCGTGCAACTAATGAAAAACTGTTTTTT.

The CDR3: CASSPPDSYEKLFF. The CDR3 coding sequence is TGTGCCAGCTCACCCCCGGACAGCTATGAAAAACTGTTTTTT. V is TRBV18 and J is TRBJ1-4; D is possibly TRBD1 (6 bases). CDR1 and CDR2 (germline): KGHSH, LQKENI. CDR3 size: 14 residues. V dropped 3 bases and J dropped 6 bases, with 11 bases sitting between them. Full variable domain (remainder filled in from reference TRBV18 and TRBJ1-4): NAGVMQNPRHLVRRRGQEARLRCSPMKGHSHVYWYRQLPEEGLKFMVYLQKENIIDESGMPKERFSAEFPKEGPSILRIQQVVRGDSAAYFCASSPPDSYEKLFFGSGTQLSVL.

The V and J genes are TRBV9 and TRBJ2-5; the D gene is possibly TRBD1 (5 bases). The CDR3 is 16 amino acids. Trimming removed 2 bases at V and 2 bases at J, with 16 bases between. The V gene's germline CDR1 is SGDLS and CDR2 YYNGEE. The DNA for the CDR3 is TGTGCCAGCAGCGTGGGGCCGGACACCTCGCAAGAGACCCAGTACTTC. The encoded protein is CASSVGPDTSQETQYF.

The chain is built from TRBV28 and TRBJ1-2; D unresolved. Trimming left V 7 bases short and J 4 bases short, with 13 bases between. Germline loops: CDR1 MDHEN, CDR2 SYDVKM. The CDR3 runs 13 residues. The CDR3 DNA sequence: TGTGCCAGCAACCCTATCCTAGTCTATGGCTACACCTTC. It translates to CASNPILVYGYTF.

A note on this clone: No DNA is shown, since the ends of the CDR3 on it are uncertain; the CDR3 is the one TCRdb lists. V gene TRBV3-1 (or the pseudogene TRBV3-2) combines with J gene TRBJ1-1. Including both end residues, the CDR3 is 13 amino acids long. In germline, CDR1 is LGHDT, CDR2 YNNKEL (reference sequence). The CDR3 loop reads CASSQGFGFGTFF.

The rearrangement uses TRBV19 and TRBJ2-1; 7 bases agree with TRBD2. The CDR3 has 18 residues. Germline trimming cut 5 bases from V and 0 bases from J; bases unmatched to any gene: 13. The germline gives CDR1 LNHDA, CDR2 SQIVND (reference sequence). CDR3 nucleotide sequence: TGTGCCAGTAGTCCGAAACCCCTAGCGGCAAGCTCCTACAATGAGCAGTTCTTC. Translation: CASSPKPLAASSYNEQFF.

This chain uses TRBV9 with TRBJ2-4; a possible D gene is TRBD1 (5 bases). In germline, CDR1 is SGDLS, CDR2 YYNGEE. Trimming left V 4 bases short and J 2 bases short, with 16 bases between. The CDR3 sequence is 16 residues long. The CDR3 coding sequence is TGTGCCAGCAGCTACAACAGGAGATTTCCCAAAAACATTCAGTACTTC. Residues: CASSYNRRFPKNIQYF.

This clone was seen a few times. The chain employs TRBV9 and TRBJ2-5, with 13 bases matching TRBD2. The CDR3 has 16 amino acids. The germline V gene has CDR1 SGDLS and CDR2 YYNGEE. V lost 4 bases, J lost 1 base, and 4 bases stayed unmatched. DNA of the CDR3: TGTGCCAGCAGCCTGGGGACTAGCGGGGTCCAAGAGACCCAGTACTTC. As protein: CASSLGTSGVQETQYF.

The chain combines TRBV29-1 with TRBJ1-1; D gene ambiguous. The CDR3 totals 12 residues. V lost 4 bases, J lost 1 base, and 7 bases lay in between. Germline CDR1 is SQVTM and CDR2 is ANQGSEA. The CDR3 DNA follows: TGCAGCGTTGCTAACAGGAACACTGAAGCTTTCTTT. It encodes CSVANRNTEAFF.

The CDR3 sequence: CAISEGSDSADTQYF. CDR3 coding DNA: TGTGCCATCAGTGAAGGATCGGACTCCGCAGATACGCAGTATTTT. The V gene is TRBV10-3, the J gene TRBJ2-3; tentative D call: TRBD2 (5 bases). The CDR3 is 15 residues long. Germline V gives CDR1 ENHRY, CDR2 SYGVKD. V lost 3 bases, J lost 4 bases, and 14 bases lay in between.

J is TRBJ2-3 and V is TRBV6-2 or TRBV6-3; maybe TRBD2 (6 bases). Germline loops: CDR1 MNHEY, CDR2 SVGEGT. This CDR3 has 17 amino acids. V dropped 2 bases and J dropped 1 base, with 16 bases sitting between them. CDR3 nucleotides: TGTGCCAGCAGTTACGATTTGGCCGGGACTCGCACAGATACGCAGTATTTT. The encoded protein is CASSYDLAGTRTDTQYF.

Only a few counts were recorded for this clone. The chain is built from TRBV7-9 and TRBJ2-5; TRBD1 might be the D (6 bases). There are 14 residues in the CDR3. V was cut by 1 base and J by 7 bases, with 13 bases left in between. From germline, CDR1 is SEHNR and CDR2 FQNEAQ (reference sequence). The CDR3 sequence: CASSLVGPGATQYF. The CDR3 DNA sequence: TGTGCCAGCAGCTTAGTGGGGCCAGGGGCGACCCAGTACTTC.

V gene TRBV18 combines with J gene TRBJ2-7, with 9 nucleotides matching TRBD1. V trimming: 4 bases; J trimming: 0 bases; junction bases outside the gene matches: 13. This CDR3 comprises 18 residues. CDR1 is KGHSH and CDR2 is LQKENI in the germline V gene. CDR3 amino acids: CASSLVTGGHPSSYEQYF. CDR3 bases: TGTGCCAGCTCACTAGTGACAGGGGGACACCCGAGCTCCTACGAGCAGTACTTC.

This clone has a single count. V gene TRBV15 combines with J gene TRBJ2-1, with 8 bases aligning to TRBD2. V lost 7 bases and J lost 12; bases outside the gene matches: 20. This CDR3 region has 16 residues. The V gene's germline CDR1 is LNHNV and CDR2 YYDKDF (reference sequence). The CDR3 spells CATNLGTSYLTGVQFF. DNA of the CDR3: TGTGCCACCAACCTAGGGACTAGTTATTTAACGGGGGTGCAGTTCTTC. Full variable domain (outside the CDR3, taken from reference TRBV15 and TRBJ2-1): DAMVIQNPRYQVTQFGKPVTLSCSQTLNHNVMYWYQQKSSQAPKLLFHYYDKDFNNEADTPDNFQSRRPNTSFCFLDIRSPGLGDTAMYLCATNLGTSYLTGVQFFGPGTRLTVL.

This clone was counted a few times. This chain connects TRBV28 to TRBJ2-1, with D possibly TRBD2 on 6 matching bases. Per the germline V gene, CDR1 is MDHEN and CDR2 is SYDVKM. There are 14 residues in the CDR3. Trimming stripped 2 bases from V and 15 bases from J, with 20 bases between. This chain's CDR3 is CASSLISGAGKVFF. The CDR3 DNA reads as TGTGCCAGCAGTTTAATTTCCGGGGCGGGAAAAGTGTTCTTC.